This T cell receptor (beta chain) was found in a study of response to subunit inactivated influenza vaccine (dated by TCRdb to between 2017 and 2018). Notes on the research overall: Deep quantitative profiling of the T cell receptor repertoire was used in the study to follow responses to a trivalent subunit inactivated influenza vaccine.

For CDR1 and CDR2, the germline V gene lists MNHNS and SASEGT. The CDR3 spans 13 residues, from the cysteine through the phenylalanine. The DNA shown is the 39-base CDR3, in frame from base 1. V is shortened by 8 bases, J by 3 bases, and the region joining them spans 10 bases. Library preparation employed RT-PCR. These reads were obtained on an Illumina HiSeq 2500. TCRdb itself trimmed the public reads at Q25 with fastp, ran MiXCR and retained productive beta chains. Each CDR3 protein gets just one entry, which takes the most common genes and DNA from the rows behind it. The sample table holds 650,000 to 800,000 distinct CDR3 sequences, of which more than 11% were seen once. In total, the top ten clones hold 5.5% to 7% of the sample. Broad study findings and their caveats: The authors proposed that each seasonal influenza vaccination may bring in only a limited number of new T cells.

This clonotype was recorded once. The specificity of this receptor is unknown. Base qualities are not provided; no much larger clone lies one nucleotide away. A solitary read yields weak support. The receptor chain draws on TRBV6-1 and TRBJ1-4; the best D guess is TRBD1, with 6 bases matching. This receptor was obtained from a man aged 50-59 years who received an inactivated influenza vaccine. Donor details come from another sample of the same person, matched by shared clones. The sequencing used PBMCs from blood, collected less than 15 days before vaccination. The DNA reads as follows: TGTGCCAGCCACAGGGCGGCTAATGAAAAACTGTTTTTT. It codes for CASHRAANEKLFF.